Below, 20 T cell receptor beta chains from the same sample are listed, as sequenced in a study of post-analysis software for immune sequencing data. These receptors lack a known antigen. Study-level results: A handful of TRBV segments were significantly more frequent in patients than in controls. TRBV5-6, TRBV5-1 and TRBV20-1 were among these segments.

Unique molecular identifiers were built into the TCR beta cDNA libraries. Using its own MiXCR run on the PCR reads, TCRdb lists one record per CDR3 protein. The table shows about 760,000 distinct CDR3 sequences, with 30% occurring only once. Sequencing was done on a sample of blood. These receptors were obtained from a girl aged 10 to 17 with multiple sclerosis.

This clonotype was counted a few times. In DNA, the CDR3 is TGCAGTGCTAGTCCCGGGGGGGGTCACTCCTACAATGAGCAGTTCTTC. The encoded protein is CSASPGGGHSYNEQFF. The gene calls are TRBV20-1 and TRBJ2-1; 8 positions match TRBD2. CDR3 length: 16 residues. V was pared by 3 bases and J by 0 bases, with 7 bases of the junction left unmatched. CDR1 and CDR2 from the germline V gene are DFQATT and SNEGSKA (reference sequence).

This chain connects TRBV10-3 to TRBJ1-2; no firm D call. The CDR3 sequence is 11 residues long. V was pared by 6 bases and J by 8 bases, with 10 bases between. Germline V CDR1 and CDR2: ENHRY, SYGVKD. CDR3 sequence: CAIRVLGGYTF. The CDR3 nucleotides read TGTGCCATCAGAGTTCTCGGAGGCTACACCTTC.

CDR3 in amino acids: CAVTGTVNTEAFF. The CDR3, as DNA: TGTGCCGTCACCGGGACGGTGAACACTGAAGCTTTCTTT. V and J are TRBV10-3 and TRBJ1-1; TRBD1 is a possible D gene (5 bases). Trimming removed 11 bases at V and 0 bases at J, with 13 bases between. The CDR3 loop spans 13 amino acids. CDR1 is ENHRY, CDR2 SYGVKD, per germline.

V is TRBV5-1 and J is TRBJ2-3; TRBD2 aligns across 15 bases. Germline trimming cut 3 bases from V and 0 bases from J; bases unmatched to any gene: 8. The CDR3 totals 19 residues. Looked up from germline, CDR1 is SGHRS and CDR2 is YFSETQ. This CDR3 reads CASSSGLAGGTASTDTQYF. The DNA for the CDR3 is TGCGCCAGCAGCTCGGGACTAGCGGGAGGAACTGCTAGCACAGATACGCAGTATTTT.

The chain is built from TRBV28 and TRBJ1-2; D call uncertain. In germline, CDR1 is MDHEN, CDR2 SYDVKM. Trimming took 2 bases from V and 4 from J, leaving 20 bases between them. The CDR3 loop spans 17 amino acids. The CDR3 protein is CASSLMSGRPMSYGYTF. The CDR3 nucleotides read TGTGCCAGCAGTTTAATGAGTGGCAGGCCCATGAGCTATGGCTACACCTTC.

This clonotype has just a few counts. A read error may account for a junction end that differs from germline. The rearrangement links TRBV3-1 to TRBJ1-1, with D perhaps TRBD1 (5 bases). The CDR3 spans 16 residues. The germline gives CDR1 LGHDT, CDR2 YNNKEL (reference sequence). DNA of the CDR3: TGTGCTAGCAGCCAAACCGGACCGGGGGGTTGGACTGAAGCTTTCTTT. Translation gives CASSQTGPGGWTEAFF. Drawing the rest from reference TRBV3-1 and TRBJ1-1, the complete variable domain is DTAVSQTPKYLVTQMGNDKSIKCEQNLGHDTMYWYKQDSKKFLKIMFSYNNKELIINETVPNRFSPKSPDKAHLNLHINSLELGDSAVYFCASSQTGPGGWTEAFFGQGTRLTVV.

The rearrangement uses TRBV6-4 and TRBJ2-1; TRBD2 agrees at 9 bases. Per the germline V gene, CDR1 is MRHNA and CDR2 is SNTAGT. V shed 11 bases, J shed 4 bases, and the junction held 15 bases outside the gene matches. The CDR3 has 16 residues. CDR3 protein: CASPGGCGGAYNEQFF. The CDR3 coding sequence is TGTGCCTCTCCCGGAGGCTGCGGGGGGGCGTACAATGAGCAGTTCTTC.

Of note for this clonotype: A much larger clone differs from this one at a single base, so this may be a read error. The chain combines TRBV20-1 with TRBJ2-7; D is unclear. The germline V and J ends were trimmed by 3 bases and 2 bases, with 11 bases remaining between them. This CDR3 is built from 13 residues. Looked up from germline, CDR1 is DFQATT and CDR2 is SNEGSKA (reference sequence). The CDR3 DNA sequence: TGCAGTGCTAGGACCAAAAGGGCCTACGAGCAGTACTTC. This gives the protein CSARTKRAYEQYF.

In this sample, this clonotype turned up a few times. The chain uses TRBV14 and TRBJ2-5; D ambiguous. The V gene's germline CDR1 is SGHDN and CDR2 FVKESK. The V gene lost 4 bases and the J gene lost 1 base, with 13 bases spanning the gap. This CDR3 has 15 residues. Here the CDR3 DNA reads TGTGCCAGCAGCCTGCGTCAGGCTATCCAAGAGACCCAGTACTTC. Protein sequence: CASSLRQAIQETQYF.

The CDR3 DNA is TGCAGTGCTAGAGATTGGGCGGGGGGAGAGACCCAGTTCTTC. Translated: CSARDWAGGETQFF. The rearrangement joins TRBV20-1 to TRBJ2-1; 8 bases align to TRBD2. Trimming at V came to 0 bases and at J to 13 bases, leaving 11 bases not matched to a gene. This CDR3 spans 14 amino acids. CDR1 and CDR2 from the germline V gene are DFQATT and SNEGSKA (reference sequence).

The chain uses TRBV7-2 and TRBJ2-7, with 7 bases that match TRBD1. Germline CDR1 is SGHTA and CDR2 is FQGNSA. The CDR3 runs to 14 residues. V shed 5 bases, J shed 4 bases, and the junction held 8 bases outside the gene matches. CDR3 in amino acids: CASSRRGRAYEQYF. The CDR3 region has the DNA TGTGCCAGCAGCCGAAGGGGGCGGGCGTACGAGCAGTACTTC. The full variable domain, rest sourced from reference TRBV7-2 and TRBJ2-7, is GAGVSQSPSNKVTEKGKDVELRCDPISGHTALYWYRQSLGQGLEFLIYFQGNSAPDKSGLPSDRFSAERTGGSVSTLTIQRTQQEDSAVYLCASSRRGRAYEQYFGPGTRLTVT.

J is TRBJ2-5 and V is TRBV10-3; possibly TRBD1 for D (5 bases). TRBJ2-7 explains the end of the DNA better; the J call may be wrong. The CDR3 length is 11 residues. Germline CDR1 and CDR2: ENHRY and SYGVKD. The chain's CDR3 is CAISETGEQYF. For the CDR3, the DNA is TGTGCCATCAGTGAGACAGGCGAGCAGTACTTC.

Notes on this clonotype: One base away lies a much larger clone, so this may be a sequencing read error. The V call is TRBV7-2, the J call TRBJ2-1; 7 bases are shared with TRBD2. This CDR3 has 17 residues. J lost 0 bases, V lost 3 bases, and 8 bases had no gene match. CDR1 is SGHTA, CDR2 FQGNSA, per germline. The CDR3 protein is CASSLGLTLSSYNEQFF. DNA of the CDR3: TGTGCCAGCAGCTTGGGACTAACCCTAAGCTCCTACAATGAGCAGTTCTTC.

This clonotype has more than one count but fewer than ten. The rearrangement joins TRBV20-1 to TRBJ2-7; D remains ambiguous. Germline-derived CDR1 and CDR2 are DFQATT and SNEGSKA (reference sequence). Trimming took 3 bases from V and 0 from J, leaving 9 bases between them. The CDR3 consists of 13 residues. The CDR3 nucleotides are TGCAGTGCTAGGGCTAGGAGCTCCTACGAGCAGTACTTC. Translation: CSARARSSYEQYF.

This clonotype turned up a few times. The CDR3 spells CASRAGTGGLDTQYF. CDR3 in DNA: TGTGCCAGCAGAGCCGGGACAGGGGGATTGGATACGCAGTATTTT. The V call is TRBV12-3 or TRBV12-4, the J call TRBJ2-3; 11 bases map to TRBD1. This CDR3 comprises 15 residues. V lost 6 bases to trimming and J lost 6 bases; unmatched junction nucleotides: 8.

This chain's CDR3 is CASSLRDCSRQYF. The CDR3 nucleotides read TGTGCCAGCAGTTTACGAGACTGCTCGAGGCAGTACTTC. The V and J genes are TRBV27 and TRBJ2-7; D is ambiguous. Germline V gene data show CDR1 as MNHEY and CDR2 as SMNVEV (reference sequence). There are 13 residues in the CDR3. The V gene lost 2 bases and the J gene lost 9 bases, with 14 bases spanning the gap.

This clonotype was detected only a few times. The CDR3 coding sequence is TGCAGCGTGGGGGGACGGGACCCTGGCTCTGGGGCCAACGTCCTGACTTTC. Its translation: CSVGGRDPGSGANVLTF. V usage is TRBV29-1 and J usage is TRBJ2-6; tentative D call: TRBD2 (6 bases). This CDR3 has 17 amino acids. The germline gives CDR1 SQVTM, CDR2 ANQGSEA. V was shortened by 6 bases and J by 0 bases, with 18 bases between the two germline ends.

J is TRBJ1-2 and V is TRBV20-1, with D perhaps matching TRBD1 (6 bases). CDR1 is DFQATT and CDR2 is SNEGSKA in the germline V gene (reference sequence). This CDR3 region has 13 residues. Trimming left V 3 bases short and J 5 bases short, with 13 bases between. The chain's CDR3 is CSASSGQSYGYTF. The CDR3, as DNA: TGCAGTGCTAGTTCTGGACAGAGTTATGGCTACACCTTC.

V gene TRBV20-1 combines with J gene TRBJ2-7; TRBD2 matches 9 bases. V lost 6 bases, J lost 4 bases, and 7 bases stayed unmatched. There are 13 residues in the CDR3. The germline CDR1 and CDR2 sequences are DFQATT and SNEGSKA (reference sequence). CDR3 nucleotides: TGCAGTGCCCCCCGCGGGGGGGGATACGAGCAGTACTTC. Translation: CSAPRGGGYEQYF.

The gene calls are TRBV20-1 and TRBJ2-2; TRBD2 matches 8 bases. V lost 3 bases to trimming and J lost 7 bases; unmatched junction nucleotides: 4. Germline CDR1 reads DFQATT; CDR2 reads SNEGSKA (reference sequence). The CDR3 contains 13 residues. The CDR3 spells CSASGRDLGELFF. The CDR3 DNA reads TGCAGTGCTAGCGGGAGGGATCTCGGGGAGCTGTTTTTT.